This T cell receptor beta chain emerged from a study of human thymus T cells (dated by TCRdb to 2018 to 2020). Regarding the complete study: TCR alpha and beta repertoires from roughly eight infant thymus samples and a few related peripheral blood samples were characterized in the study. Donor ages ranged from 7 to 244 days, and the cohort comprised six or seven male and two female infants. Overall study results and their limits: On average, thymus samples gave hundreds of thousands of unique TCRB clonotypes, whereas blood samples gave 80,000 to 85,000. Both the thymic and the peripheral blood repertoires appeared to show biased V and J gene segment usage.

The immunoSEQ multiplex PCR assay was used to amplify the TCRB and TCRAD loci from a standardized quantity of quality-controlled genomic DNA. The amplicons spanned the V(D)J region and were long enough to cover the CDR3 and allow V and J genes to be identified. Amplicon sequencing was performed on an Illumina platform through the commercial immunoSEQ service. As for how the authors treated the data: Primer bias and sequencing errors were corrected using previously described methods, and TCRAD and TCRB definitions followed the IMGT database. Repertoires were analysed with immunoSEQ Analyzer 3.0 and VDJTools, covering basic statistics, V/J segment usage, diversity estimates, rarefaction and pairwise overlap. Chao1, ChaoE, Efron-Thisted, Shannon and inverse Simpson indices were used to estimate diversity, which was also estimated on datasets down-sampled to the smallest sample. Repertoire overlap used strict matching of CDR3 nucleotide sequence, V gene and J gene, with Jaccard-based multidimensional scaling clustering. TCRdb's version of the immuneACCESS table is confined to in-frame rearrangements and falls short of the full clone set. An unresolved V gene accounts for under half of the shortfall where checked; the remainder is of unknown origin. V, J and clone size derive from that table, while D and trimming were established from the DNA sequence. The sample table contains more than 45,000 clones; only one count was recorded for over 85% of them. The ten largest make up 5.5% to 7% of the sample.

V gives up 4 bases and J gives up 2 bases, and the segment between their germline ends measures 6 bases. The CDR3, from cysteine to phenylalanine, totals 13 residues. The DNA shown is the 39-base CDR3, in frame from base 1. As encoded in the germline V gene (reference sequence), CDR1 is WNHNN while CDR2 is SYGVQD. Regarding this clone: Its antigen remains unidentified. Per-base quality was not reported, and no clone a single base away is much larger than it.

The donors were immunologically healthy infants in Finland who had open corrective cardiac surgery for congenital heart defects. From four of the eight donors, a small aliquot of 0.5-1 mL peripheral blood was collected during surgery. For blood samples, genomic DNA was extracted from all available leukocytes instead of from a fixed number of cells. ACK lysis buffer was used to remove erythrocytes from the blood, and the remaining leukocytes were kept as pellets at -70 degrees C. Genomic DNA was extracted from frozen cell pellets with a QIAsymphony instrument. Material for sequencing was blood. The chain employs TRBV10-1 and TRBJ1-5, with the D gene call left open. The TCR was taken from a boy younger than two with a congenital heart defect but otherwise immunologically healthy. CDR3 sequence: CASSVTGNQPQHF. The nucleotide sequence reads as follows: TGCGCCAGCAGTGTAACAGGCAATCAGCCCCAGCATTTT.